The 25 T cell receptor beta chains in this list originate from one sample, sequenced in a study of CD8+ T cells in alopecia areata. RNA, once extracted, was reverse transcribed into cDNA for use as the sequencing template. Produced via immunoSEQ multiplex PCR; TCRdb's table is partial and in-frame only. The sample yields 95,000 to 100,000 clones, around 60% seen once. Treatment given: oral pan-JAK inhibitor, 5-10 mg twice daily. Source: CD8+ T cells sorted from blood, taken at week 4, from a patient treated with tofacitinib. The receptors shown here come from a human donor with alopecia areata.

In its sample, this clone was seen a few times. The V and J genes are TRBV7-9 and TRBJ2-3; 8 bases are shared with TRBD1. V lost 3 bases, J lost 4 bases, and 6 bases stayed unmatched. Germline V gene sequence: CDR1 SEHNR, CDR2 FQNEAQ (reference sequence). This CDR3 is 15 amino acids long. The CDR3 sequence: CASSFRTGGSDTQYF. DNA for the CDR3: TGTGCCAGCAGCTTTAGAACAGGGGGATCAGATACGCAGTATTTT.

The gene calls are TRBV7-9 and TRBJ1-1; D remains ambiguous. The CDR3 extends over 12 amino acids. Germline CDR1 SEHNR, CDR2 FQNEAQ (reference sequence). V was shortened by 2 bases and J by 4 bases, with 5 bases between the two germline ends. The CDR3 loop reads CASSLYGTEAFF. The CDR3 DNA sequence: TGTGCCAGCAGCTTATATGGCACTGAAGCTTTCTTT.

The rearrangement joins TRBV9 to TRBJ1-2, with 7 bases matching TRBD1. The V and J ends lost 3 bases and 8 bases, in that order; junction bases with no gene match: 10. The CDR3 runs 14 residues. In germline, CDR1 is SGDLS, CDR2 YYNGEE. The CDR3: CASSDQGGLGGYTF. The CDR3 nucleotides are TGTGCCAGCAGCGACCAGGGGGGGCTCGGCGGCTACACCTTC.

The CDR3 spells CSGGQVDEKLFF. The CDR3 DNA is TGCAGCGGGGGACAGGTGGATGAAAAACTGTTTTTT. This rearrangement joins TRBV29-1 to TRBJ1-4; 8 positions agree with TRBD1. The V gene end was trimmed by 7 bases and the J gene end by 6 bases; junction bases not matched to a gene: 4. The CDR3 is 12 residues long. Germline CDR1 and CDR2: SQVTM and ANQGSEA.

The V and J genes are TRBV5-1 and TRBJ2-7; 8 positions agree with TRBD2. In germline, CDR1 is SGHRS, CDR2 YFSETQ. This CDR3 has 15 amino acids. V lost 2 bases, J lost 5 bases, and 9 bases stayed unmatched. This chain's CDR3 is CASSFTWRGENEQYF. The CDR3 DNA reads TGCGCCAGCAGCTTTACCTGGCGGGGGGAAAACGAGCAGTACTTC. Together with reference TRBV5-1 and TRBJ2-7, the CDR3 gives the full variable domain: KAGVTQTPRYLIKTRGQQVTLSCSPISGHRSVSWYQQTPGQGLQFLFEYFSETQRNKGNFPGRFSGRQFSNSRSEMNVSTLELGDSALYLCASSFTWRGENEQYFGPGTRLTVT.

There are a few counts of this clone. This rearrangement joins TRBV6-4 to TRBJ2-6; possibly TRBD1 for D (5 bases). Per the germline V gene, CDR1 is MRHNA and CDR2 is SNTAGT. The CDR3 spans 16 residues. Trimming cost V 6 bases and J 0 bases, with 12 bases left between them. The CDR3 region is CASSLNQGSGANVLTF. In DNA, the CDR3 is TGTGCCAGCAGCCTGAACCAGGGCTCTGGGGCCAACGTCCTGACTTTC.

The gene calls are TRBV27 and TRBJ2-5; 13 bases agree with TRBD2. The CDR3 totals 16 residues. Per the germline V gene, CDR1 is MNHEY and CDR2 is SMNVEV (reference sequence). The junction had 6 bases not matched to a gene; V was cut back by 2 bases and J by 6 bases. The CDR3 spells CASSLVGTSGAQTQYF. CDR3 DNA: TGTGCCAGCAGTTTAGTTGGGACTAGCGGGGCCCAGACCCAGTACTTC.

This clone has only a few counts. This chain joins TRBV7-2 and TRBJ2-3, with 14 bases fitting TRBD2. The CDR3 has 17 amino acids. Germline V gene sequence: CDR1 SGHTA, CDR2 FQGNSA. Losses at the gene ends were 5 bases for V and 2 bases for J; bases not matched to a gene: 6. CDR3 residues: CASSPGLAGGLTDTQYF. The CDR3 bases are TGTGCCAGCAGCCCAGGACTAGCGGGGGGACTCACAGATACGCAGTATTTT.

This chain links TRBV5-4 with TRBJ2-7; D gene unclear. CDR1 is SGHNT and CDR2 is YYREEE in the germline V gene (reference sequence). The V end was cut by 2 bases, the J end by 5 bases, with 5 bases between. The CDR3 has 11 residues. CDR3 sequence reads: CASSLNNEQYF. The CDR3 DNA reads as TGTGCCAGCAGCTTAAATAACGAGCAGTACTTC.

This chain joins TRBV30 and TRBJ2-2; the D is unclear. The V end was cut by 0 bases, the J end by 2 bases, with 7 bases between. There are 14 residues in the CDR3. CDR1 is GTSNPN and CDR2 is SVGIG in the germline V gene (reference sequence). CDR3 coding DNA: TGTGCCTGGAGTGTAATAGCAAACACCGGGGAGCTGTTTTTT. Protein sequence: CAWSVIANTGELFF.

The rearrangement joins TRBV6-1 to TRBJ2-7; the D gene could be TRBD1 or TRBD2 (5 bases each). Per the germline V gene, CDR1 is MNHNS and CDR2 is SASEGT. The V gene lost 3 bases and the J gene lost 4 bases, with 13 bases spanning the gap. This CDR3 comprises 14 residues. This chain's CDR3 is CASSDVGAGYEQYF. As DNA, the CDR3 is TGTGCCAGCAGTGACGTCGGGGCCGGGTACGAGCAGTACTTC.

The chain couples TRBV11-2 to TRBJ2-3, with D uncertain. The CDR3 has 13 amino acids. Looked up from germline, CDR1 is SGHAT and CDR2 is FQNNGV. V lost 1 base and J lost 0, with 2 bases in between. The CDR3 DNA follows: TGTGCCAGCAGCTTAGCCAGCACAGATACGCAGTATTTT. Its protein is CASSLASTDTQYF.

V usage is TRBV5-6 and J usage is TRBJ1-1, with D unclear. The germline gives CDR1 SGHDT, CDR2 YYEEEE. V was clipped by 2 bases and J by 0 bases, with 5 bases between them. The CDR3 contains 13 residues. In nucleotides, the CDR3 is TGTGCCAGCAGCTTAATCCTGAACACTGAAGCTTTCTTT. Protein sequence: CASSLILNTEAFF.

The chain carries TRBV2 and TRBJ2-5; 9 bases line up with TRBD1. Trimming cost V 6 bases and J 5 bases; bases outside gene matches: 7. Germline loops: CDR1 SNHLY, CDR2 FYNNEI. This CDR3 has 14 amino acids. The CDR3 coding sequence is TGTGCCAGCAGGACCGGACAGGGGTATGAGACCCAGTACTTC. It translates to CASRTGQGYETQYF.

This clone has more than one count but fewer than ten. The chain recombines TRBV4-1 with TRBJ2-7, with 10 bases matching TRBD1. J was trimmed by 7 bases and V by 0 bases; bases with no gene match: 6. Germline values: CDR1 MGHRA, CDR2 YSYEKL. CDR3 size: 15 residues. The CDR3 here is CASSQEGQGVREQYF. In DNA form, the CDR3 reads TGCGCCAGCAGCCAAGAAGGACAGGGGGTGAGGGAGCAGTACTTC.

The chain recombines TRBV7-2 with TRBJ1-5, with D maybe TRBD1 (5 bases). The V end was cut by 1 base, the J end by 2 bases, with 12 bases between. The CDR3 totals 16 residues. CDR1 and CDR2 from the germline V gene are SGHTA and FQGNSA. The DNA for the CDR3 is TGTGCCAGCAGCTTAGTTGGGGGAGGAGGCAATCAGCCCCAGCATTTT. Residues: CASSLVGGGGNQPQHF.

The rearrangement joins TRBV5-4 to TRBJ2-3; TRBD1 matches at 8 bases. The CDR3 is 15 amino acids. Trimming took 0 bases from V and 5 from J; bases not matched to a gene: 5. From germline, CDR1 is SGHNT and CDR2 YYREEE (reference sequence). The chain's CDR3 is CASSLAGGVEDTQYF. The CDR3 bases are TGTGCCAGCAGCTTGGCAGGGGGCGTTGAAGATACGCAGTATTTT.

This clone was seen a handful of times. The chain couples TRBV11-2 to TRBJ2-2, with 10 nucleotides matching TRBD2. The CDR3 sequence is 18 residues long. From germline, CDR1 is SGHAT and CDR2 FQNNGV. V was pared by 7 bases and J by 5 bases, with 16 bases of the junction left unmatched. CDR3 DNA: TGTGCCAGCATCATTCAGGGGGCTAGCGGGAGAGAGACCGGGGAGCTGTTTTTT. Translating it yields CASIIQGASGRETGELFF.

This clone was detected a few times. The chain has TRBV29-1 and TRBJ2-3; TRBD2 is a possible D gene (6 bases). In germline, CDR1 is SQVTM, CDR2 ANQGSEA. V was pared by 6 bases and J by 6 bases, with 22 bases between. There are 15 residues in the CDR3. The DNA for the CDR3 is TGCAGCGTGTGGCCGCTAGCGCAGGCAGGGGATACGCAGTATTTT. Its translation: CSVWPLAQAGDTQYF.

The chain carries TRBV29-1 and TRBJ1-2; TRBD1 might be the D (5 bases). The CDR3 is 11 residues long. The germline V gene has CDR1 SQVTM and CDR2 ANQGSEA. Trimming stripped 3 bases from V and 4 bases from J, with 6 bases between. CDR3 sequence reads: CSVETAYGYTF. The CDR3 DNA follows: TGCAGCGTTGAGACAGCCTATGGCTACACCTTC.

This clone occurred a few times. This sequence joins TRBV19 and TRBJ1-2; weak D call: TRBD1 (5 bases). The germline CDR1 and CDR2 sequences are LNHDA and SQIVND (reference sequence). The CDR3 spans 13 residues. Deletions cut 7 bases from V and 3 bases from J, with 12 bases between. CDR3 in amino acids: CASKRGQDYGYTF. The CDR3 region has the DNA TGTGCCAGTAAGCGAGGACAAGACTATGGCTACACCTTC.

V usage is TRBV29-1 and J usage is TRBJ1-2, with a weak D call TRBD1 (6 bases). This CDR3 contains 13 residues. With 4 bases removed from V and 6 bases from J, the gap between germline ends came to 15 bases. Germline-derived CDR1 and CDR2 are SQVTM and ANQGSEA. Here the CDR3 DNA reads TGCAGCGTTGTTAATTTTACAGGGAATGGCTACACCTTC. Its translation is CSVVNFTGNGYTF.

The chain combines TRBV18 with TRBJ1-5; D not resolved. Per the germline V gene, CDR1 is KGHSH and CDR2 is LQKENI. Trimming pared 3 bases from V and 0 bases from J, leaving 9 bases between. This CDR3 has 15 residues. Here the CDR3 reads CASSPEGSSNQPQHF. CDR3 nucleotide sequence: TGTGCCAGCTCACCGGAGGGATCTAGCAATCAGCCCCAGCATTTT. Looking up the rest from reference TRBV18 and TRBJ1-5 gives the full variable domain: NAGVMQNPRHLVRRRGQEARLRCSPMKGHSHVYWYRQLPEEGLKFMVYLQKENIIDESGMPKERFSAEFPKEGPSILRIQQVVRGDSAAYFCASSPEGSSNQPQHFGDGTRLSIL.

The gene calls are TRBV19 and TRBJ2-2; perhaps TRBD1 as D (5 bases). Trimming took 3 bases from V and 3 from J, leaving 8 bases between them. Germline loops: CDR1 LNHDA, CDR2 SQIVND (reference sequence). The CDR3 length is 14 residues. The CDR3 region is CASSIVGDTGELFF. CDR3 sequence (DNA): TGTGCCAGTAGTATTGTAGGGGACACCGGGGAGCTGTTTTTT. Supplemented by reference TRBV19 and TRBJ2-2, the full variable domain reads DGGITQSPKYLFRKEGQNVTLSCEQNLNHDAMYWYRQDPGQGLRLIYYSQIVNDFQKGDIAEGYSVSREKKESFPLTVTSAQKNPTAFYLCASSIVGDTGELFFGEGSRLTVL.

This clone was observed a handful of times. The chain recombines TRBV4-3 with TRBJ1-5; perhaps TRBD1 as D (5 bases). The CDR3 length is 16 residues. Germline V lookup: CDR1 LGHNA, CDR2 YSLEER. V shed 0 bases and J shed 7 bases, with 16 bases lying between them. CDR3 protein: CASSQERGAKGQPQHF. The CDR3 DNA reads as TGCGCCAGCAGCCAAGAGAGAGGGGCAAAGGGACAGCCCCAGCATTTT.